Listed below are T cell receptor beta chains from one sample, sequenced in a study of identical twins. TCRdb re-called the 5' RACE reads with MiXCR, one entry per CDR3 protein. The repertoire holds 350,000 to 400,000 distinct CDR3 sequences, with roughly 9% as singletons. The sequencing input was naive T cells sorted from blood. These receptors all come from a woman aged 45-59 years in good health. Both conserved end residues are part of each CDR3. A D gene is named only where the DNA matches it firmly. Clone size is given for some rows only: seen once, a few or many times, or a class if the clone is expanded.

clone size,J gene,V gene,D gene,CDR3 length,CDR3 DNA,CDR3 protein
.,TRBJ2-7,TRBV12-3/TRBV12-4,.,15,TGTGCCAGCAGTTTATCGTGGCCAAGCTCCTACGAGCAGTACTTC,CASSLSWPSSYEQYF
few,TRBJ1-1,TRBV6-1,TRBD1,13,TGTGCCAGCAGGGCCCTGACAGGGACTGAAGCTTTCTTT,CASRALTGTEAFF
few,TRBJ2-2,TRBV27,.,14,TGTGCCAGCCGCCTCGACAGGAGGACTCGAGGGCTGTTTTTT,CASRLDRRTRGLFF
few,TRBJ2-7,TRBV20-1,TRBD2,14,TGCAGTGCTAGCCCCCGAGCGGGAGGGCCGGGCCAGTACTTC,CSASPRAGGPGQYF
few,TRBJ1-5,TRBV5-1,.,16,TGCGCCAGCAGCTTGGATGGCCGGGGGACGGATCAGCCCCAGCATTTT,CASSLDGRGTDQPQHF
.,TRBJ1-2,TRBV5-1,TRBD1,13,TGCGCCAGCAGCCTGACAGGGGATGGCGGCTACACCTTC,CASSLTGDGGYTF
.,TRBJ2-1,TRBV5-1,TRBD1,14,TGCGCCAGCAGCCCTAACAGGGGATGGGATGAGCAGTTCTTC,CASSPNRGWDEQFF
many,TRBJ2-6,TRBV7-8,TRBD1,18,TGTGCCAGCAGCTTAAGGGGACAGAAGTACTCTGGGGCCAACGTCCTGACTTTC,CASSLRGQKYSGANVLTF
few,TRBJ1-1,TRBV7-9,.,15,TGTGCCAGCAGCTTACCCATAGTGGGGGATTTTGAAGCTTTCTTT,CASSLPIVGDFEAFF
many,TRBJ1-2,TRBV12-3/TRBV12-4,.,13,TGTGCCAGCACTAGTCCAGGGTACTATGGCTACACCTTC,CASTSPGYYGYTF
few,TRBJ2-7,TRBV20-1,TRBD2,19,TGCAGTGCTCACTTCCCGTTGGGACTAGCGGGTGCCCATGCCGTGGGGCAGTACTTC,CSAHFPLGLAGAHAVGQYF
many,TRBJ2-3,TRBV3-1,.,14,TGTGCCAGCGAGGGGAGCGGGTCCACAGATACGCAGTATTTT,CASEGSGSTDTQYF
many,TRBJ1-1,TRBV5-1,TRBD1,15,TGCGCCAGCAGCTCTCGGACAGGGGGGAACACTGAAGCTTTCTTT,CASSSRTGGNTEAFF
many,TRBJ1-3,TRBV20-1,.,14,TGCAGTGCTAGACTACAGGGTTTTGAAAACACCATATATTTT,CSARLQGFENTIYF
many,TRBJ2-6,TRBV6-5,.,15,TGTGCCAGCAGTTATACACGGGGCCGGGCCAACGTCCTGACTTTC,CASSYTRGRANVLTF
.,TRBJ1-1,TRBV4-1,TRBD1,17,TGCGCCAGCAGCCCCGGGACAGGGGGCTTCATGAACACTGAAGCTTTCTTT,CASSPGTGGFMNTEAFF
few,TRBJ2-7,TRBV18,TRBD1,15,TGTGCCAGCTCTCCCCAACAGGGGAGCATCTACGAGCAGTACTTC,CASSPQQGSIYEQYF
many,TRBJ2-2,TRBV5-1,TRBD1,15,TGCGCCAGCAGCCGACAGGGACCGAACACCGGGGAGCTGTTTTTT,CASSRQGPNTGELFF
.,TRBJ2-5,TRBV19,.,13,TGTGCCAGTAGGCAGGGAAGTCGAGAGACCCAGTACTTC,CASRQGSRETQYF
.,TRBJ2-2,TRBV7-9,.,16,TGTGCCAGCAGCCTAGTTGGGGGAGGCACCACCGGGGAGCTGTTTTTT,CASSLVGGGTTGELFF
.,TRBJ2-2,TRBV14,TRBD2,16,TGTGCCAGCAGCCAAGCGGGACTAGCGGGCAATAGGGAGCTGTTTTTT,CASSQAGLAGNRELFF
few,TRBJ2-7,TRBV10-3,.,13,TGTGCCATCAGTGGCCAGGAGAGCCACGAGCAGTACTTC,CAISGQESHEQYF
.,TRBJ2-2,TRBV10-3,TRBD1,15,TGTGCCATCAAATCCGGGACAGGCAACACCGGGGAGCTGTTTTTT,CAIKSGTGNTGELFF
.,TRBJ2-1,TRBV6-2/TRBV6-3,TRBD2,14,TGTGCCAGCAAGTCCAGCGGGAGTTTTAATGAGCAGTTCTTC,CASKSSGSFNEQFF
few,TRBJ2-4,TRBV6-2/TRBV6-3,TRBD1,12,TGTGCCAGCAGTCCCGACAGGGTCATTCAGTACTTC,CASSPDRVIQYF
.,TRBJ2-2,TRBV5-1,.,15,TGCGCCAGCAGCCTGAAGGGACCGAACACCGGGGAGCTGTTTTTT,CASSLKGPNTGELFF
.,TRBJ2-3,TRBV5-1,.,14,TGCGCCAGCAGCTTGACGCCCGACCCAGATACGCAGTATTTT,CASSLTPDPDTQYF
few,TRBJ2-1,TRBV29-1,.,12,TGCAGCGTGAAGGGACCGATAAATGAGCAGTTCTTC,CSVKGPINEQFF
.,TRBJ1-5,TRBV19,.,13,TGTGCCAGTAGCGTCAGGGGTCTCCTGGCCCAGCATTTT,CASSVRGLLAQHF
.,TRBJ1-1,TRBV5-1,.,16,TGCGCCAGCAGCTTGGTTGGGGGGGGAATGAACACTGAAGCTTTCTTT,CASSLVGGGMNTEAFF
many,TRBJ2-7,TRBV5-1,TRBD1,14,TGCGCCAGCATGAAAGGGGGCTTTCACTACGAGCAGTACTTC,CASMKGGFHYEQYF
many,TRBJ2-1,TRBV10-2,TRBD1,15,TGCGCCAGCAGTGCACAGGGGCCCCCCTACAATGAGCAGTTCTTC,CASSAQGPPYNEQFF
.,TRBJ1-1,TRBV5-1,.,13,TGCGCCAGCGGTGAGGGGAGAGACACTGAAGCTTTCTTT,CASGEGRDTEAFF
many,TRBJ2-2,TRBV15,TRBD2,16,TGTGCCACCAGGGAGGGGGGGACTAGCGCCACCGGGGAGCTGTTTTTT,CATREGGTSATGELFF
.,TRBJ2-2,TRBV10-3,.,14,TGTGCCATTCAGAAGAGAGCTAACACCGGGGAGCTGTTTTTT,CAIQKRANTGELFF
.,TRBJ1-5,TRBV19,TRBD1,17,TGTGCCAGTAGCACCGGGACAGGGATACGTGGCAATCAGCCCCAGCATTTT,CASSTGTGIRGNQPQHF
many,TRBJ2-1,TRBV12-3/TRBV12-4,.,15,TGTGCCAGCACCCCGAGGCTGGGCTCCTACAATGAGCAGTTCTTC,CASTPRLGSYNEQFF
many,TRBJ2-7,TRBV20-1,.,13,TGCAGTGCTAGAGGGGCAGCGGCCTACGAGCAGTACTTC,CSARGAAAYEQYF
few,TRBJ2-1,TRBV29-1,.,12,TGCAGCGTTGATAGGGACGGGAACCAGCAGTTCTTC,CSVDRDGNQQFF
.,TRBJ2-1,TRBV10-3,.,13,TGTGCCATCAGTCCCGGGACTTTCGATGAGCAGTTCTTC,CAISPGTFDEQFF
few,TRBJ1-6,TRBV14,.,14,TGTGCCAGCAGCCAGGAAACCTATAATTCACCCCTCCACTTT,CASSQETYNSPLHF
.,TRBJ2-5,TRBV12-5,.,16,TGTGCTAGTGCCTCTCCCGAGGGGCCAGACCAAGAGACCCAGTACTTC,CASASPEGPDQETQYF
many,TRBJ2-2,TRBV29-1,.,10,TGCAGCGTTGGGGCGGTGCAGCTGTTTTTT,CSVGAVQLFF
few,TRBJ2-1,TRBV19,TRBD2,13,TGTGCCGCCGGACTAGCGCCCTACAATGAGCAGTTCTTC,CAAGLAPYNEQFF
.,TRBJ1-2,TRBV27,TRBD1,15,TGTGCCAGCAGTACCCGACAGGGGGATAACTATGGCTACACCTTC,CASSTRQGDNYGYTF
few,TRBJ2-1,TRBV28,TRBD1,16,TGTGCCAGCAGTAGATCGACAGGGGTGTCCTACAATGAGCAGTTCTTC,CASSRSTGVSYNEQFF
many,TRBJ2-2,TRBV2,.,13,TGTGCCAGCAGTGACACTCCGCCCGGGGAGCTGTTTTTT,CASSDTPPGELFF